These 27 T cell receptor beta chains were all obtained from the same sample, sequenced in a study of T-cell memory formation after mild COVID-19. TCRdb passed the 5' RACE reads through MiXCR, listing each CDR3 protein once. The sample lists more than 45,000 distinct CDR3 sequences, approximately 9% occurring once. What was sequenced was PBMCs or a T cell subset sorted from them (not recorded which). Every receptor here comes from an adult woman who had mild COVID-19 (a few samples of this study predate the infection). Cell type and time point are not known.

This chain connects TRBV6-5 to TRBJ2-6; D call uncertain. The CDR3 length is 16 residues. The ends were cut back, 0 bases at V and 0 bases at J, with 6 bases in the middle. Germline V gene lookup returns CDR1 MNHEY and CDR2 SVGAGI. CDR3 coding DNA: TGTGCCAGCAGTTACTCCGGGTTCTCTGGGGCCAACGTCCTGACTTTC. As protein: CASSYSGFSGANVLTF.

This clonotype was counted a few times. J is TRBJ2-1 and V is TRBV5-8, with D perhaps matching TRBD2 (5 bases). CDR1 and CDR2 (germline): SGHTS, YDEGEE. This CDR3 is built from 15 residues. V was cut by 4 bases and J by 4 bases, with 15 bases left in between. The CDR3 loop reads CASSPRGQVYNEQFF. CDR3 DNA: TGTGCCAGCAGCCCACGAGGGCAGGTTTACAATGAGCAGTTCTTC.

This clonotype was seen a handful of times. This sequence joins TRBV6-6 and TRBJ2-1, with TRBD2 identical over 9 bases. Germline V lookup: CDR1 MNHNY, CDR2 SVGAGI (reference sequence). The J segment lost 6 bases and the V segment lost 5 bases, leaving 8 bases of the junction unmatched. The CDR3 loop spans 15 amino acids. The CDR3 spells CASSPRTSAANEQFF. DNA of the CDR3: TGTGCCAGCAGTCCCCGGACTAGCGCGGCCAATGAGCAGTTCTTC.

This clonotype was counted a few times. The chain joins TRBV4-1 to TRBJ2-1; D is unresolved. Germline-derived CDR1 and CDR2 are MGHRA and YSYEKL. This CDR3 has 17 amino acids. V lost 2 bases and J 2 bases, leaving 16 bases between the germline ends. This chain's CDR3 is CASSQIRTNSPYNEQFF. CDR3 DNA: TGCGCCAGCAGCCAAATTAGGACCAACTCCCCCTACAATGAGCAGTTCTTC.

The chain carries TRBV6-5 and TRBJ2-3; D possibly uses TRBD1 or TRBD2 (5 bases each). The CDR3 is 14 residues long. With 6 bases removed from V and 1 base from J, the gap between germline ends came to 11 bases. Germline-derived CDR1 and CDR2 are MNHEY and SVGAGI. The CDR3 DNA follows: TGTGCCAGCAGCCCCCAGGGAGGCACAGATACGCAGTATTTT. Translated: CASSPQGGTDTQYF.

This clonotype was found a few times. A read error may produce the germline difference seen at one junction end. CDR3 sequence: CASGLAAAKNIQYF. The CDR3 DNA reads TGTGCCAGCGGTTTAGCGGCAGCCAAAAACATTCAGTACTTC. The gene calls are TRBV12-3 or TRBV12-4 and TRBJ2-4; a possible D gene is TRBD2 (6 bases). The length of the CDR3 is 14 residues.

The chain carries TRBV7-3 and TRBJ1-6; D is perhaps TRBD1 (5 bases). V gave up 2 bases and J gave up 5 bases, with 13 bases separating them. This CDR3 region has 16 residues. Germline-derived CDR1 and CDR2 are SGHTA and FQGTGA. The CDR3 DNA reads TGTGCCAGCAGCTTATATCGGGCAGGGAATAATTCACCCCTCCACTTT. Protein product: CASSLYRAGNNSPLHF.

This clonotype has a handful of counts. This rearrangement joins TRBV4-1 to TRBJ2-7, with 7 bases lining up with TRBD2. From germline, CDR1 is MGHRA and CDR2 YSYEKL. V dropped 4 bases and J dropped 2; count of bases not matched to a gene: 11. The length of the CDR3 is 16 residues. CDR3 in amino acids: CASSRHLTGGPYEQYF. The CDR3 DNA sequence: TGCGCCAGCAGCCGGCATCTAACGGGGGGACCCTACGAGCAGTACTTC.

This clonotype was observed at least ten times. This rearrangement joins TRBV5-1 to TRBJ2-1; 8 positions agree with TRBD1. The CDR3 contains 16 residues. V dropped 1 base and J dropped 8; count of bases not matched to a gene: 11. From germline, CDR1 is SGHRS and CDR2 YFSETQ. CDR3 sequence reads: CASSLTDRVFGDEQFF. CDR3 nucleotides: TGCGCCAGCAGCTTGACGGACAGGGTTTTTGGCGATGAGCAGTTCTTC.

J is TRBJ2-3 and V is TRBV2; 10 nucleotides line up with TRBD2. In germline, CDR1 is SNHLY, CDR2 FYNNEI. Unmatched junction bases numbered 7, after V lost 4 bases and J lost 3 bases. CDR3 length: 16 residues. CDR3 in DNA: TGTGCCAGCAGTGTTGTCCTAGCGGGGGCAACAGATACGCAGTATTTT. As protein: CASSVVLAGATDTQYF.

The table lists this clonotype with a few counts. The chain employs TRBV2 and TRBJ2-1, with D perhaps TRBD2 (5 bases). The germline CDR1 and CDR2 sequences are SNHLY and FYNNEI. The V end lost 8 bases, the J end lost 9 bases, and 8 bases lay between the germline ends. The CDR3 consists of 10 residues. The CDR3 reads CASDGGEQFF. The CDR3 coding sequence is TGTGCCAGCGACGGAGGTGAGCAGTTCTTC.

The gene calls are TRBV20-1 and TRBJ1-6; TRBD1 might be the D (6 bases). This CDR3 region has 15 residues. Trimming pared 5 bases from V and 2 bases from J, leaving 13 bases between. Per germline, CDR1 DFQATT and CDR2 SNEGSKA (reference sequence). The CDR3, as DNA: TGCAGTGCTGGACAGTCGGGAACCTATAATTCACCCCTCCACTTT. Its translation is CSAGQSGTYNSPLHF.

V gene TRBV7-2 combines with J gene TRBJ2-1, with D possibly being TRBD2 (6 bases). The CDR3 contains 15 residues. V was cut by 1 base and J by 10 bases, with 17 bases left in between. Germline-derived CDR1 and CDR2 are SGHTA and FQGNSA. The CDR3 is CASSLVGAHRGEQFF. The CDR3, as DNA: TGTGCCAGCAGCTTAGTCGGGGCACACCGGGGGGAGCAGTTCTTC.

This chain links TRBV15 with TRBJ2-5; D call uncertain. Trimming left V 1 base short and J 10 bases short, with 10 bases between. The germline gives CDR1 LNHNV, CDR2 YYDKDF (reference sequence). The CDR3 covers 12 residues. This CDR3 is CATSRGERNQYF. In DNA form, the CDR3 reads TGTGCCACCAGCAGAGGCGAAAGGAACCAGTACTTC.

The CDR3 sequence is CSARDGRLQGAGYQPQHF. CDR3 nucleotide sequence: TGCAGTGCTAGAGATGGGCGATTGCAGGGGGCAGGTTATCAGCCCCAGCATTTT. J is TRBJ1-5 and V is TRBV20-1; 8 bases agree with TRBD1. Germline-derived CDR1 and CDR2 are DFQATT and SNEGSKA (reference sequence). CDR3 size: 18 residues. V gave up 0 bases and J gave up 5 bases; unmatched junction bases: 15.

The rearrangement uses TRBV9 and TRBJ2-1; D is undetermined. Between the trimmed V and J ends, which lost 0 bases and 10 bases, there was a span of 14 bases. The length of the CDR3 is 14 residues. The germline V gene encodes CDR1 SGDLS and CDR2 YYNGEE. CDR3 protein: CASSVDYSESEQFF. CDR3 nucleotide sequence: TGTGCCAGCAGCGTAGATTATTCGGAGAGCGAGCAGTTCTTC.

The rearrangement joins TRBV20-1 to TRBJ2-5, with TRBD1 matching over 7 bases. The CDR3 runs to 14 residues. The V and J ends lost 6 bases and 3 bases, in that order; junction bases with no gene match: 10. In germline, CDR1 is DFQATT, CDR2 SNEGSKA (reference sequence). The CDR3 region has the DNA TGCAGTGCGCTAAGAGGGACAGCCGAAGAGACCCAGTACTTC. This gives the protein CSALRGTAEETQYF.

This clonotype was seen at least ten times. The V and J genes are TRBV18 and TRBJ2-4, with 8 bases lining up with TRBD2. This CDR3 is built from 13 residues. Looked up from germline, CDR1 is KGHSH and CDR2 is LQKENI. The ends lost 2 bases at V and 9 bases at J; junction bases unmatched: 3. The chain's CDR3 is CASSPTSGSIQYF. The CDR3 DNA sequence: TGTGCCAGCTCACCAACCAGCGGGAGCATTCAGTACTTC.

The chain carries TRBV7-9 and TRBJ1-2, with unresolved D. CDR3 length: 15 residues. The V gene lost 6 bases and the J gene lost 1 base, with 15 bases spanning the gap. From germline, CDR1 is SEHNR and CDR2 FQNEAQ (reference sequence). The CDR3 region has the DNA TGTGCCAGCAGTTCCCGGGAGCAGGTTAACTATGGCTACACCTTC. Translation gives CASSSREQVNYGYTF. Filled out from reference TRBV7-9 and TRBJ1-2, the complete variable domain reads DTGVSQNPRHKITKRGQNVTFRCDPISEHNRLYWYRQTLGQGPEFLTYFQNEAQLEKSRLLSDRFSAERPKGSFSTLEIQRTEQGDSAMYLCASSSREQVNYGYTFGSGTRLTVV.

This clonotype appeared many times. The CDR3 DNA sequence: TGTGCCAGCAGTTTACAACAGGGTTTCGGAGAGACCCAGTACTTC. This translates into CASSLQQGFGETQYF. V and J are TRBV12-3 or TRBV12-4 and TRBJ2-5; D is possibly TRBD1 (6 bases). V lost 2 bases and J lost 4, with 14 bases in between. The CDR3 has 15 amino acids.

This clonotype was counted ten times or more. V gene TRBV4-3 combines with J gene TRBJ2-6, with D possibly TRBD1 on 6 matching bases. V lost 4 bases and J 0 bases, leaving 16 bases between the germline ends. From germline, CDR1 is LGHNA and CDR2 YSLEER. The CDR3 is 18 amino acids. CDR3 loop: CASSPSRQASSGANVLTF. CDR3 nucleotides: TGCGCCAGCAGCCCGAGCCGACAGGCCAGCTCTGGGGCCAACGTCCTGACTTTC.

The rearrangement uses TRBV25-1 and TRBJ1-1, with D perhaps matching TRBD1 (6 bases). The CDR3 extends over 15 amino acids. With 5 bases removed from V and 1 base from J, the gap between germline ends came to 14 bases. Germline loops: CDR1 MGHDK, CDR2 SYGVNS. The DNA of the CDR3 is TGTGCCAGCAGTCCCAGGGGCGTGGGGAACACTGAAGCTTTCTTT. Its translation: CASSPRGVGNTEAFF.

This clonotype was found many times. This chain uses TRBV7-9 with TRBJ2-4, with TRBD1 matching over 7 bases. After removal of 3 bases from V and 13 bases from J, the junction contained 12 bases not matched to a gene. This CDR3 has 14 amino acids. Germline values: CDR1 SEHNR, CDR2 FQNEAQ (reference sequence). The CDR3 DNA reads as TGTGCCAGCAGCTTCGAAGGACAGGCTGCTTGGCAGTACTTC. This gives the protein CASSFEGQAAWQYF.

This clonotype was observed a handful of times. The DNA of the CDR3 is TGTGCCAGCAGCTCGAGCGGGGGGGCCTCCTACGAGCAGTACTTC. Amino acid sequence: CASSSSGGASYEQYF. This chain connects TRBV6-6 to TRBJ2-7; 10 nucleotides line up with TRBD2. J lost 0 bases, V lost 6 bases, and 5 bases had no gene match. CDR1 is MNHNY, CDR2 SVGAGI, per germline (reference sequence). The CDR3 sequence is 15 residues long.

The chain uses TRBV3-1 and TRBJ2-1, with D possibly being TRBD2 (6 bases). V gave up 1 base and J gave up 9 bases, with 16 bases separating them. Germline V gives CDR1 LGHDT, CDR2 YNNKEL (reference sequence). The CDR3 has 15 amino acids. DNA for the CDR3: TGTGCCAGCAGCCAAGGTAGGACTAAACTGACTGAGCAGTTCTTC. Translating it yields CASSQGRTKLTEQFF.

This clonotype was picked up a small number of times. This rearrangement joins TRBV7-9 to TRBJ2-7; 10 nucleotides line up with TRBD1. The CDR3 is 15 amino acids. With V trimmed by 4 bases and J by 3 bases, 6 bases remained unmatched. Germline values: CDR1 SEHNR, CDR2 FQNEAQ (reference sequence). For the CDR3, the DNA is TGTGCCAGCAGCTCGCCCCGGGACAGGGGCTACGAGCAGTACTTC. Encoded protein: CASSSPRDRGYEQYF.

The chain carries TRBV30 and TRBJ2-3; TRBD2 might be the D (7 bases). The V end lost 3 bases, the J end lost 3 bases, and 16 bases lay between the germline ends. The CDR3 runs to 15 residues. Germline CDR1 reads GTSNPN; CDR2 reads SVGIG (reference sequence). The CDR3 bases are TGTGCCTGGAGCGCTCGTGGGGGGGCGACAGATACGCAGTATTTT. Translated, it gives CAWSARGGATDTQYF.